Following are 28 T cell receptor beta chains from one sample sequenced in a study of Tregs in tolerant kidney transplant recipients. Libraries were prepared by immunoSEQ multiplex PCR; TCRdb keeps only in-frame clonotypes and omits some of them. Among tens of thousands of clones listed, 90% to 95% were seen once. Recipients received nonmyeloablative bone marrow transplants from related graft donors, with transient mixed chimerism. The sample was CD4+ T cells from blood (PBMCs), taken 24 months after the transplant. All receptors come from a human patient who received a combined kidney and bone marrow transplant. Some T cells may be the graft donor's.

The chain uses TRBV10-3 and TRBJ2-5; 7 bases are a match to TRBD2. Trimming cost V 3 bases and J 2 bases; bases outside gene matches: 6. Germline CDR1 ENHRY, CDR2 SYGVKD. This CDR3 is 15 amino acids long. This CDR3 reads CAISDQSSGQETQYF. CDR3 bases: TGTGCCATCAGTGATCAGTCTAGCGGACAAGAGACCCAGTACTTC.

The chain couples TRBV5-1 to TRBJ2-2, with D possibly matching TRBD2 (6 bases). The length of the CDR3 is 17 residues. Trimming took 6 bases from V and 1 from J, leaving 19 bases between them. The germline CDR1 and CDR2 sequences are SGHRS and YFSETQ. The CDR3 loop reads CASNGGATYMNTGELFF. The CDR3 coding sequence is TGCGCCAGCAACGGGGGAGCGACCTATATGAACACCGGGGAGCTGTTTTTT.

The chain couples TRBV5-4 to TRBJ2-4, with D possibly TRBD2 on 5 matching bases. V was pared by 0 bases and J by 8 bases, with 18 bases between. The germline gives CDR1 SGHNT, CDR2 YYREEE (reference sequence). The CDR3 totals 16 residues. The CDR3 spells CASSLGVSAVGDIQYF. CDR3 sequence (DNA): TGTGCCAGCAGCTTGGGGGTTAGCGCGGTTGGAGACATTCAGTACTTC. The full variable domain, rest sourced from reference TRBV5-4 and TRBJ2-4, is ETGVTQSPTHLIKTRGQQVTLRCSSQSGHNTVSWYQQALGQGPQFIFQYYREEENGRGNFPPRFSGLQFPNYSSELNVNALELDDSALYLCASSLGVSAVGDIQYFGAGTRLSVL.

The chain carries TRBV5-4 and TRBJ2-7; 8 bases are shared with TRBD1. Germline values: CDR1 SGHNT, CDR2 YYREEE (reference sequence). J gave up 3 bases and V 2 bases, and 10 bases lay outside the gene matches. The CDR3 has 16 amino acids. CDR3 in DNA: TGTGCCAGCAGCTTACTTTTCCCGGGACAGGACTACGAGCAGTACTTC. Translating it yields CASSLLFPGQDYEQYF.

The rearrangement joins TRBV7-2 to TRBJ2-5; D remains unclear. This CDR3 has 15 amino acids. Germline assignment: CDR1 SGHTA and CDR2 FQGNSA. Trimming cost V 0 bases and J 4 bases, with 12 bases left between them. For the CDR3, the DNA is TGTGCCAGCAGCTTAGCGTCTAATCGTCCAGAGACCCAGTACTTC. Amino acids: CASSLASNRPETQYF.

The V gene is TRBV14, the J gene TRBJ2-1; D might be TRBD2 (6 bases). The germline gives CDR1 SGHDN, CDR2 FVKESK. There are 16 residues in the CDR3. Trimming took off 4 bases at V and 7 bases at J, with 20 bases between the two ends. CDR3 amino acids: CASSRWAGTLSNEQFF. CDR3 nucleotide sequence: TGTGCCAGCAGCCGTTGGGCGGGGACTCTGAGTAATGAGCAGTTCTTC. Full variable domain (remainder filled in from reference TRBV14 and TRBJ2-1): EAGVTQFPSHSVIEKGQTVTLRCDPISGHDNLYWYRRVMGKEIKFLLHFVKESKQDESGMPNNRFLAERTGGTYSTLKVQPAELEDSGVYFCASSRWAGTLSNEQFFGPGTRLTVL.

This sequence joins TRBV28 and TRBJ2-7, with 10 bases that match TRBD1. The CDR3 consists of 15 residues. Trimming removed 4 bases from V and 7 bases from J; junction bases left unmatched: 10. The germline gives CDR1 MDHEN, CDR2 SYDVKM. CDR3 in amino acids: CASSSTGTGVGEQYF. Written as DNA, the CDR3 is TGTGCCAGCAGTTCAACCGGGACAGGGGTAGGAGAGCAGTACTTC.

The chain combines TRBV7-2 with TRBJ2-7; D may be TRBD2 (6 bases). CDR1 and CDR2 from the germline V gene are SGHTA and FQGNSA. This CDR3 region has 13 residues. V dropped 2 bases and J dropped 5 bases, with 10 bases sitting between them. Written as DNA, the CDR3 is TGTGCCAGCAGCTTACGACGGGGGAACGAGCAGTACTTC. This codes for CASSLRRGNEQYF. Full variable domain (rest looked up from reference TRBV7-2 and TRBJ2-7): GAGVSQSPSNKVTEKGKDVELRCDPISGHTALYWYRQSLGQGLEFLIYFQGNSAPDKSGLPSDRFSAERTGGSVSTLTIQRTQQEDSAVYLCASSLRRGNEQYFGPGTRLTVT.

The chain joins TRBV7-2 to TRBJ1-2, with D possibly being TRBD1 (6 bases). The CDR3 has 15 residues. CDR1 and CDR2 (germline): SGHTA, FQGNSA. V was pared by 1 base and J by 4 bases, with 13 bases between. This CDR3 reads CASSLVPGTLYGYTF. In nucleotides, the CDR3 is TGTGCCAGCAGCTTAGTCCCCGGGACACTCTATGGCTACACCTTC.

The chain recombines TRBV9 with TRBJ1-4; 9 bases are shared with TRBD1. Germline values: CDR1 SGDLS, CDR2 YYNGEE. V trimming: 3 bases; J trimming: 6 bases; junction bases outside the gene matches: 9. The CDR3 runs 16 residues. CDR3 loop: CASSATSGTGHEKLFF. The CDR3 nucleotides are TGTGCCAGCAGCGCAACTTCCGGGACAGGGCATGAAAAACTGTTTTTT.

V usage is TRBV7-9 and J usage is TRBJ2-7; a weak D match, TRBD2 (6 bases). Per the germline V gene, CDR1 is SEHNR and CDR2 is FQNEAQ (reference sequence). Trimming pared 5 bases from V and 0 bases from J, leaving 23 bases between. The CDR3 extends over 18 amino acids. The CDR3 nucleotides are TGTGCCAGCAGCCCAAACTCACTGCGGGGTCCCCTCTCCTACGAGCAGTACTTC. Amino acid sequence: CASSPNSLRGPLSYEQYF.

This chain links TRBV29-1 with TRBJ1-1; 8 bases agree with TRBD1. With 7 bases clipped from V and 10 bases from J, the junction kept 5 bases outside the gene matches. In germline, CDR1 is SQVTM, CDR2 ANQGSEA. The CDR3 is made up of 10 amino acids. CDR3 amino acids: CSAGQGAAFF. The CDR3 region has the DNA TGCAGCGCTGGACAGGGTGCAGCTTTCTTT.

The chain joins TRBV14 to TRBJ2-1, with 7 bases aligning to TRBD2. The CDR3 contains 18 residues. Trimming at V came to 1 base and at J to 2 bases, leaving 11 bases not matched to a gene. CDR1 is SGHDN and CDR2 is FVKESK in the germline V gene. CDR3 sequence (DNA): TGTGCCAGCAGCCAAGGCCCCCTAGCGGCTTATACCTACAATGAGCAGTTCTTC. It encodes CASSQGPLAAYTYNEQFF.

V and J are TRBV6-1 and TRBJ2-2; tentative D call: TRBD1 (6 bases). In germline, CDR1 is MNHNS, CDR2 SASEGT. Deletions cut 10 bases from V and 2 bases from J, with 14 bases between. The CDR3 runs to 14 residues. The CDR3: CATEGQKNTGELFF. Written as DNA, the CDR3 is TGTGCCACGGAAGGACAGAAAAACACCGGGGAGCTGTTTTTT.

CDR3 DNA sequence: TGCGCCAGCAGCCAAGAGTGGGCTAGCGGGGGGGAGACCCAGTACTTC. It encodes CASSQEWASGGETQYF. The chain couples TRBV4-3 to TRBJ2-5, with TRBD2 matching 11 bases. Trimming removed 0 bases from V and 5 bases from J; junction bases left unmatched: 5. Germline CDR1 is LGHNA and CDR2 is YSLEER. The CDR3 length is 16 residues.

CDR3 sequence: CAITNQMGADTQYF. In nucleotides, the CDR3 is TGTGCCATCACCAATCAAATGGGCGCAGATACGCAGTATTTT. The chain has TRBV10-3 and TRBJ2-3, with unresolved D. The germline V gene encodes CDR1 ENHRY and CDR2 SYGVKD. The CDR3 covers 14 residues. The V end was cut by 7 bases, the J end by 4 bases, with 15 bases between.

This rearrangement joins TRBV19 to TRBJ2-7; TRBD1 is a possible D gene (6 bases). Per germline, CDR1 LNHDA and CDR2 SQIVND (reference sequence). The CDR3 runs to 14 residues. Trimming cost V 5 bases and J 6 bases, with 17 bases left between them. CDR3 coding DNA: TGTGCCAGTAGTTGGGGACGTCAGGGGAGCGAGCAGTACTTC. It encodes CASSWGRQGSEQYF.

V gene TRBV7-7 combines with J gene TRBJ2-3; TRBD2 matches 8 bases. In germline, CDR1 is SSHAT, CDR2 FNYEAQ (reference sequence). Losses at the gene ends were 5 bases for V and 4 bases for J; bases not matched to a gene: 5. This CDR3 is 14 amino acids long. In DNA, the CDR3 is TGTGCCAGCAGCCCCGGGGGGGCCCCAGATACGCAGTATTTT. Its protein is CASSPGGAPDTQYF.

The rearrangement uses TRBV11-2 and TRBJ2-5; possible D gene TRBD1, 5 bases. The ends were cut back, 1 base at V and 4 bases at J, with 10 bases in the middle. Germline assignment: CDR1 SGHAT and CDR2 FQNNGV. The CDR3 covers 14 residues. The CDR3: CASSLGSTGETQYF. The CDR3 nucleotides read TGTGCCAGCAGCTTAGGTTCTACAGGAGAGACCCAGTACTTC.

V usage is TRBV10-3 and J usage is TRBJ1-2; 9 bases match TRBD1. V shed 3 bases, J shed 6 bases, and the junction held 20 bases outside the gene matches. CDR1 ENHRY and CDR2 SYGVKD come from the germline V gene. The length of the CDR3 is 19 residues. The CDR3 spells CAISERNRGRNLGMDGYTF. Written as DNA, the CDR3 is TGTGCCATCAGTGAACGTAACAGGGGGCGCAACTTAGGAATGGATGGCTACACCTTC.

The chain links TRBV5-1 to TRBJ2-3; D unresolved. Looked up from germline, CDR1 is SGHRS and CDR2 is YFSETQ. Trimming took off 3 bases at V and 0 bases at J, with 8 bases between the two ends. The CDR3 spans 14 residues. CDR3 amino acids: CASSSRHSTDTQYF. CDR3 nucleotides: TGCGCCAGCAGCTCACGACATAGCACAGATACGCAGTATTTT.

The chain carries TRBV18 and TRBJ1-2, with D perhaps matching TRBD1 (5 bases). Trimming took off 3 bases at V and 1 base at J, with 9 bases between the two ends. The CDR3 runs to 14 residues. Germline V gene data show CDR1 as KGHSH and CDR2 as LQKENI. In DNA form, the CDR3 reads TGTGCCAGCTCACCGGTAGACAGTAACTATGGCTACACCTTC. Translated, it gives CASSPVDSNYGYTF.

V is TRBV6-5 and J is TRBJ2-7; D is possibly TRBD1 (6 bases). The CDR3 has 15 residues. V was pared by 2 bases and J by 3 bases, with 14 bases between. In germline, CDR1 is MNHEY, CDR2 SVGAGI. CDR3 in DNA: TGTGCCAGCAGTTACAAGTCGTCAGGGGTCTACGAGCAGTACTTC. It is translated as CASSYKSSGVYEQYF.

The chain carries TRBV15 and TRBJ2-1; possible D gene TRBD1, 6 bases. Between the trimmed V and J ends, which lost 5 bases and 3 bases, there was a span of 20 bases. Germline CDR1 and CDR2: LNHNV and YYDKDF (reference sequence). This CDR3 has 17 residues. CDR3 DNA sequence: TGTGCCACCAGCGTCACAGCCTGGACAGTGGGCTACAATGAGCAGTTCTTC. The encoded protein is CATSVTAWTVGYNEQFF.

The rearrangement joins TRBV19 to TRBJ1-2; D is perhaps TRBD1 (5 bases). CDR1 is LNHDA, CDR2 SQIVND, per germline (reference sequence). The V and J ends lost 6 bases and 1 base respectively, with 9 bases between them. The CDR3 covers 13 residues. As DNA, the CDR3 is TGTGCCAGTAGAGGGGAACATAACTATGGCTACACCTTC. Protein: CASRGEHNYGYTF.

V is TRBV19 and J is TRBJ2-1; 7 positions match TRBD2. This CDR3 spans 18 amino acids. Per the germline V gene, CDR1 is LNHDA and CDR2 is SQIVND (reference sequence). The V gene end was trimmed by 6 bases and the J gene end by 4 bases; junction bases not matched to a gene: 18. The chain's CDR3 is CASSSLPPRASGYNEQFF. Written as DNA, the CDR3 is TGTGCCAGTAGCTCGCTACCTCCCCGGGCTAGCGGATACAATGAGCAGTTCTTC.

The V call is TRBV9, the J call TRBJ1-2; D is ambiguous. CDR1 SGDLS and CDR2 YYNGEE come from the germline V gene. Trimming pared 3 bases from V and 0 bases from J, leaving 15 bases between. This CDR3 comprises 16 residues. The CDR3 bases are TGTGCCAGCAGCGCGTTTGACGGCGGCTCTAACTATGGCTACACCTTC. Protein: CASSAFDGGSNYGYTF. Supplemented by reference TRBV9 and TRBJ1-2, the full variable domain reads DSGVTQTPKHLITATGQRVTLRCSPRSGDLSVYWYQQSLDQGLQFLIQYYNGEERAKGNILERFSAQQFPDLHSELNLSSLELGDSALYFCASSAFDGGSNYGYTFGSGTRLTVV.

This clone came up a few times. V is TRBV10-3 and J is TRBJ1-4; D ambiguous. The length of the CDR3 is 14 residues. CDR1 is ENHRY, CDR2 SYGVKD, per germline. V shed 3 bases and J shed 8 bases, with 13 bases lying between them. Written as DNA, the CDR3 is TGTGCCATCAGTGAATCGGGAGGAGAAGAAAAACTGTTTTTT. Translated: CAISESGGEEKLFF.